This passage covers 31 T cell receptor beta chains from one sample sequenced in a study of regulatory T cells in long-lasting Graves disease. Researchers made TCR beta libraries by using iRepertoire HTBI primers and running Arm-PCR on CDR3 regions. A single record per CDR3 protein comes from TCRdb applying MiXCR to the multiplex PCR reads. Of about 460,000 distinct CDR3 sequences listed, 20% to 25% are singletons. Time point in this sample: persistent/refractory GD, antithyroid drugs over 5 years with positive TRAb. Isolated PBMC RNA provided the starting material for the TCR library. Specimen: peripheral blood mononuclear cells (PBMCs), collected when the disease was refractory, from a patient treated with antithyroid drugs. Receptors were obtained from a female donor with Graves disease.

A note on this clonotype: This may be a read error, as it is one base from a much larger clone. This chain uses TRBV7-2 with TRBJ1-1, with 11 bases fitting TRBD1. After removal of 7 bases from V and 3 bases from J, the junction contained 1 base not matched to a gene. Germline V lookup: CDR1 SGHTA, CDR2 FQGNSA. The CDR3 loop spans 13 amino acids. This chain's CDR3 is CASMGQGDTEAFF. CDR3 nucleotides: TGTGCCAGCATGGGACAGGGGGACACTGAAGCTTTCTTT.

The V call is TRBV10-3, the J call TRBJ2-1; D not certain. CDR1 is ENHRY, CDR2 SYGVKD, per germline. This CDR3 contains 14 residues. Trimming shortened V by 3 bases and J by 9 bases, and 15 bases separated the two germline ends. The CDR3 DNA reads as TGTGCCATCAGTGATTTCCGGTGGTCGGCTGAGCAGTTCTTC. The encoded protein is CAISDFRWSAEQFF.

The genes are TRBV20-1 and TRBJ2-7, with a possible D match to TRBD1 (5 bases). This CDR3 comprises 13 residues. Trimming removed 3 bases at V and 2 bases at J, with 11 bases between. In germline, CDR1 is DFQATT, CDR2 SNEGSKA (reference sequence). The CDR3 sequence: CSASVRVAYEQYF. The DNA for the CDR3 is TGCAGTGCTAGTGTCAGGGTGGCCTACGAGCAGTACTTC.

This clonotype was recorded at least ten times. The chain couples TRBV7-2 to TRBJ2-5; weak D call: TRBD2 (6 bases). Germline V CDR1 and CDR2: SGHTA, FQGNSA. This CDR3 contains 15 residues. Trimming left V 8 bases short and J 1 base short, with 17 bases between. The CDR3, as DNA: TGTGCCAGCCGCCTTATTAGCGGAGCCCAAGAGACCCAGTACTTC. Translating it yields CASRLISGAQETQYF.

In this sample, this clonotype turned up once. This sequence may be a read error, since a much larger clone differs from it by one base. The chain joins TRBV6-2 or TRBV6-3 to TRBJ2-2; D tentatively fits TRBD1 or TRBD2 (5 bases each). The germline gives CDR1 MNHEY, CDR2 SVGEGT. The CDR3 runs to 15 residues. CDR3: CASSSTPEQKGELLF. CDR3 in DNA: TGTGCCAGCAGTTCCACTCCCGAACAGAAAGGGGAGCTGCTTTTT.

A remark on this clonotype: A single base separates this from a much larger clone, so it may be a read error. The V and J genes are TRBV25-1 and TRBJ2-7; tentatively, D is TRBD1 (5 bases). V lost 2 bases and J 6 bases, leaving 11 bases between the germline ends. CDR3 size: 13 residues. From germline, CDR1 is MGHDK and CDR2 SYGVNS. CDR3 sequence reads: CASSEATVAEQYF. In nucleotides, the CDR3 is TGTGCCAGCAGTGAAGCGACAGTCGCCGAGCAGTACTTC.

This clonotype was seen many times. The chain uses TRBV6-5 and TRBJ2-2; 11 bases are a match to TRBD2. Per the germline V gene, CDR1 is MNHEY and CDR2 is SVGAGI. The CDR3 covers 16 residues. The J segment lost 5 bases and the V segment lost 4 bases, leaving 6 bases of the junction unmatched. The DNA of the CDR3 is TGTGCCAGCAGTTTGCTAGCGGGAGGAGGTACCGGGGAGCTGTTTTTT. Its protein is CASSLLAGGGTGELFF.

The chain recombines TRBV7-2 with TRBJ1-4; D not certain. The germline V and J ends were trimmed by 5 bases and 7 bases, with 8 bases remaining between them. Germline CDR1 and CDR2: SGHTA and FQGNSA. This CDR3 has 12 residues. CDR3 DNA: TGTGCCAGCAGCAAGGAAAGTGAAAAACTGTTTTTT. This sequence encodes CASSKESEKLFF.

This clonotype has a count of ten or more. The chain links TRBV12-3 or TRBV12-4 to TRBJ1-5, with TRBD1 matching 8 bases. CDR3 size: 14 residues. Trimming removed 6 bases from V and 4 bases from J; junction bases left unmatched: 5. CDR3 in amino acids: CASSDRGNNQPQHF. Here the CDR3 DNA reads TGTGCCAGCAGCGACAGGGGAAATAATCAGCCCCAGCATTTT.

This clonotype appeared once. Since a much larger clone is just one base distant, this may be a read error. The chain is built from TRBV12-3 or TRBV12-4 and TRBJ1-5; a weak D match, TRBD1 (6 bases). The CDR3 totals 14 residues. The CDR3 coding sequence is TGTGTCAGCAGTCCACGGGGGGCGAGTCAGCCCCAGCATTTT. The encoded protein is CVSSPRGASQPQHF.

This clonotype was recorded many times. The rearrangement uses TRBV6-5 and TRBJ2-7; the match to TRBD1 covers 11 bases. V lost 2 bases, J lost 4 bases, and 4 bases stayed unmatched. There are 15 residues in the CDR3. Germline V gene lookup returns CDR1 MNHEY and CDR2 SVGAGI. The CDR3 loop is CASSYPDRGHYEQYF. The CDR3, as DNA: TGTGCCAGCAGTTACCCGGACAGGGGGCATTACGAGCAGTACTTC.

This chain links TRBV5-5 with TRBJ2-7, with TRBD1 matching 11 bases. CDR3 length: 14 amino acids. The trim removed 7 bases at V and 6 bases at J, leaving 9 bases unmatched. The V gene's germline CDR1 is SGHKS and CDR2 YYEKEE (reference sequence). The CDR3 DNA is TGTGCCAGCTCCTCTCCCGGGACAGGGGGCGAGCAGTACTTC. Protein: CASSSPGTGGEQYF.

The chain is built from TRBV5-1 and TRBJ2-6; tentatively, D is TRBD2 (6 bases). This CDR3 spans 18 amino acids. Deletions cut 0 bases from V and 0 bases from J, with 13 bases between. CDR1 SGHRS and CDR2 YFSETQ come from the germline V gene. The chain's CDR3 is CASSLGPRGSSGANVLTF. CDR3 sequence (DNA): TGCGCCAGCAGCTTGGGCCCCCGGGGGAGCTCTGGGGCCAACGTCCTGACTTTC.

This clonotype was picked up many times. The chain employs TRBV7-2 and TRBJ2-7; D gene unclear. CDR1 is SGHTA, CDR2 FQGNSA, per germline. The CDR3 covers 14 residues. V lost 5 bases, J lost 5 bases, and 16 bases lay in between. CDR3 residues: CASSAGPSRDEQYF. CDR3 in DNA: TGTGCCAGCAGCGCCGGGCCCTCCCGCGACGAGCAGTACTTC.

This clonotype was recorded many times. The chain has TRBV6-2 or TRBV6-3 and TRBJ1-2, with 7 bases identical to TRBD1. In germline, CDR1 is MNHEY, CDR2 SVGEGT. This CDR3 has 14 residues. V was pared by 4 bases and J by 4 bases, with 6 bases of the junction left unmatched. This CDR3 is CASSWGGGLYGYTF. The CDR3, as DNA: TGTGCCAGCAGTTGGGGAGGGGGCCTCTATGGCTACACCTTC.

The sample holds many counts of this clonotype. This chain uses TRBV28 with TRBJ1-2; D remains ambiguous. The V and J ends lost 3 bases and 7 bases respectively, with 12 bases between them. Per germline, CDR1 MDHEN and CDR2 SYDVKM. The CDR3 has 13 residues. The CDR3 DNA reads TGTGCCAGCAGTTTTCCGGGGTATGGTGGCTACACCTTC. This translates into CASSFPGYGGYTF.

The chain's CDR3 is CASTTGGAGYTF. The CDR3 DNA follows: TGTGCCTCTACAACAGGGGGCGCAGGCTACACCTTC. The genes are TRBV30 and TRBJ1-2; 9 bases fit TRBD1. From germline, CDR1 is GTSNPN and CDR2 SVGIG (reference sequence). This CDR3 contains 12 residues. With 7 bases clipped from V and 8 bases from J, the junction kept 8 bases outside the gene matches. Together with reference TRBV30 and TRBJ1-2, the CDR3 gives the full variable domain: SQTIHQWPATLVQPVGSPLSLECTVEGTSNPNLYWYRQAAGRGLQLLFYSVGIGQISSEVPQNLSASRPQDRQFILSSKKLLLSDSGFYLCASTTGGAGYTFGSGTRLTVV.

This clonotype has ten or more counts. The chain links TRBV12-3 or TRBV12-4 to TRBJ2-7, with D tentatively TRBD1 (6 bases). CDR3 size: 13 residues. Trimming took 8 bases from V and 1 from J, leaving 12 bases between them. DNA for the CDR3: TGTGCCAGCCGACCGACAGGATCCTACGAGCAGTACTTC. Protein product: CASRPTGSYEQYF.

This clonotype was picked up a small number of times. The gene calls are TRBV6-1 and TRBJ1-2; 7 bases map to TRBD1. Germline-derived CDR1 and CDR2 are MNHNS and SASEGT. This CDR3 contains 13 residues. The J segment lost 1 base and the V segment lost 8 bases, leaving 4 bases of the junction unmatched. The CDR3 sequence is CASRGDSNYGYTF. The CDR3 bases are TGTGCCAGCCGGGGGGACAGTAACTATGGCTACACCTTC.

This CDR3 is CSVEDSLNYEQYF. CDR3 in DNA: TGCAGCGTCGAGGACTCGCTGAACTACGAGCAGTACTTC. The V call is TRBV29-1, the J call TRBJ2-7; maybe TRBD2 (5 bases). The CDR3 length is 13 residues. Germline-derived CDR1 and CDR2 are SQVTM and ANQGSEA. Between the trimmed V and J ends, which lost 6 bases and 3 bases, there was a span of 15 bases.

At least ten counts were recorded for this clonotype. The CDR3 is CSARDRGREQETQYF. DNA of the CDR3: TGCAGTGCTAGAGATCGGGGCAGGGAACAAGAGACCCAGTACTTC. The J gene is TRBJ2-5, the V gene TRBV20-1; the D call may be TRBD1 or TRBD2 (5 bases each). Trimming removed 0 bases from V and 2 bases from J, with 13 bases in between. The CDR3 is 15 residues long. Germline CDR1 DFQATT, CDR2 SNEGSKA (reference sequence).

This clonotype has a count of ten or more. CDR3 DNA: TGTGCCAGCAGTACGACAGGAACGGGGTTCTACGAGCAGTACTTC. Translating it yields CASSTTGTGFYEQYF. The chain joins TRBV6-1 to TRBJ2-7; tentatively, D is TRBD1 (6 bases). Germline V CDR1 and CDR2: MNHNS, SASEGT. The V and J ends lost 5 bases and 3 bases respectively, with 17 bases between them. CDR3 length equals 15 residues.

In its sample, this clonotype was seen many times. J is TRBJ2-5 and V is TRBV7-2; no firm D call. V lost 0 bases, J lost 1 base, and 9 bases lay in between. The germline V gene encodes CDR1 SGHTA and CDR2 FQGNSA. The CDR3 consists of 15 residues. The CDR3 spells CASSLATGPQETQYF. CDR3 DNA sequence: TGTGCCAGCAGCTTAGCGACCGGACCCCAAGAGACCCAGTACTTC.

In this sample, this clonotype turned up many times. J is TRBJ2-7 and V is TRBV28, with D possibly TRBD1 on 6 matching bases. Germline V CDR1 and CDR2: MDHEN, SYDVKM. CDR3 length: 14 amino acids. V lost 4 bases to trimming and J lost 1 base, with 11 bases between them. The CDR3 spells CASSSQGLSYEQYF. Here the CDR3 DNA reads TGTGCCAGCAGTTCTCAGGGGTTATCCTACGAGCAGTACTTC.

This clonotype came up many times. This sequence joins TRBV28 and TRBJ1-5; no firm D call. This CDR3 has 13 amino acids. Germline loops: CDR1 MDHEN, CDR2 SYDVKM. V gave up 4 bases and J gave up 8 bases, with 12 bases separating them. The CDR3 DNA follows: TGTGCCAGCAGTTCGCTGGATAATGAGCCCCAGCATTTT. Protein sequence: CASSSLDNEPQHF. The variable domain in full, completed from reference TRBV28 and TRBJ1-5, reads DVKVTQSSRYLVKRTGEKVFLECVQDMDHENMFWYRQDPGLGLRLIYFSYDVKMKEKGDIPEGYSVSREKKERFSLILESASTNQTSMYLCASSSLDNEPQHFGDGTRLSIL.

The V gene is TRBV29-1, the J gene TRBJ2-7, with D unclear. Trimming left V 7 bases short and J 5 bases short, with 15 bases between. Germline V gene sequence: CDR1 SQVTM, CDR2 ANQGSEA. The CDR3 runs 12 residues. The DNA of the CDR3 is TGCAGCGCTTTTACTTCCCGGGACGAGCAGTACTTC. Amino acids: CSAFTSRDEQYF.

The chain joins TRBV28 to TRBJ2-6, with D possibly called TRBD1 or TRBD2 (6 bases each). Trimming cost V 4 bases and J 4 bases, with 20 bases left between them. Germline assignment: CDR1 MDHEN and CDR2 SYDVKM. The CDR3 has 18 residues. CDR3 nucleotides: TGTGCCAGCAGTTCCATGAGGGGGGTTCGAGGAGGGGCCAACGTCCTGACTTTC. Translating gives CASSSMRGVRGGANVLTF.

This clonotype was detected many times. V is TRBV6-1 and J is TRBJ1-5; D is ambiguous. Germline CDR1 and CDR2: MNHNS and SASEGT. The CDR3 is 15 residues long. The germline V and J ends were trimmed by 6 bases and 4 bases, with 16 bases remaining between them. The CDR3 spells CASSSQGYMNQPQHF. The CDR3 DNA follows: TGTGCCAGCAGCTCTCAAGGGTACATGAATCAGCCCCAGCATTTT.

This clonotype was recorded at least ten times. This CDR3 reads CASSLDHVNTEAFF. In nucleotides, the CDR3 is TGTGCCAGCAGCTTAGATCATGTGAACACTGAAGCTTTCTTT. The genes are TRBV11-3 and TRBJ1-1, with D unclear. The CDR3 has 14 amino acids. Trimming took 0 bases from V and 0 from J, leaving 5 bases between them. Germline-derived CDR1 and CDR2 are SGHNT and YENEEA. The full variable domain, in which reference TRBV11-3 and TRBJ1-1 provide the parts outside the CDR3, is EAGVVQSPRYKIIEKKQPVAFWCNPISGHNTLYWYLQNLGQGPELLIRYENEEAVDDSQLPKDRFSAERLKGVDSTLKIQPAELGDSAVYLCASSLDHVNTEAFFGQGTRLTVV.

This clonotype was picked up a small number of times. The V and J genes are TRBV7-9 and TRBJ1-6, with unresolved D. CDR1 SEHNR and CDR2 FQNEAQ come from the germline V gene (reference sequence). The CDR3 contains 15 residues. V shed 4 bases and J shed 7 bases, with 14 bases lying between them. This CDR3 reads CASSSYMGSNSPLHF. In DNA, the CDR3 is TGTGCCAGCAGCTCCTATATGGGGAGCAATTCACCCCTCCACTTT.

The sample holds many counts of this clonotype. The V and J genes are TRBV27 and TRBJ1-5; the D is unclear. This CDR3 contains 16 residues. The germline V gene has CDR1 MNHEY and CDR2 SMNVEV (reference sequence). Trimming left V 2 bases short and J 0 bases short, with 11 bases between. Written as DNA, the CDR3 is TGTGCCAGCAGTTTAACGCCGACTGATAGCAATCAGCCCCAGCATTTT. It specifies CASSLTPTDSNQPQHF.